Listed below are T cell receptor beta chains from one sample, sequenced in a study of coeliac disease. TCRdb's copy holds only in-frame clones and misses some; the assay was immunoSEQ multiplex PCR. The sample records some 3,300 clones, about 48% being singletons. The sequenced sample consisted of intraepithelial lymphocytes from the gut. These TCRs come from a woman in her 70s with celiac disease. Both conserved end residues are part of each CDR3. A D gene is named only where the DNA matches it firmly. Rows may omit the clone size; those that give it use once, few, many or a size class.

j_call: TRBJ1-1; clone_size: -; d_call: TRBD1; v_call: TRBV6-5; cdr3_aa: CASSYRTGGVETEAFF; cdr3_nt: TGTGCCAGCAGTTATCGGACAGGGGGCGTTGAAACTGAAGCTTTCTTT
j_call: TRBJ2-5; clone_size: -; d_call: TRBD2; v_call: TRBV4-2; cdr3_aa: CASSRSLSGGAYETQYF; cdr3_nt: TGTGCCAGCAGCAGGTCCCTGAGCGGGGGGGCCTATGAGACCCAGTACTTC
j_call: TRBJ2-3; clone_size: -; d_call: -; v_call: TRBV4-3; cdr3_aa: CASSQELATFTDTQYF; cdr3_nt: TGCGCCAGCAGCCAGGAACTAGCCACCTTCACAGATACGCAGTATTTT
j_call: TRBJ2-4; clone_size: few; d_call: TRBD2; v_call: TRBV27; cdr3_aa: CASSTWDYSIGQNIQYF; cdr3_nt: TGTGCCAGCAGCACATGGGACTACAGTATCGGGCAAAACATTCAGTACTTC
j_call: TRBJ2-7; clone_size: few; d_call: TRBD2; v_call: TRBV7-3; cdr3_aa: CASSLAEYEQYF; cdr3_nt: TGTGCCAGCAGCCTAGCGGAGTACGAGCAGTACTTC
j_call: TRBJ1-1; clone_size: once; d_call: TRBD1; v_call: TRBV27; cdr3_aa: CASIASGQGETEAFF; cdr3_nt: TGTGCCAGCATAGCATCGGGACAGGGAGAAACTGAAGCTTTCTTT
j_call: TRBJ2-7; clone_size: few; d_call: -; v_call: TRBV21-1; cdr3_aa: CASSAHCGRGPSYEQYF; cdr3_nt: TGTGCCAGCAGCGCACACTGTGGGCGGGGGCCTTCTTACGAGCAGTACTTC
j_call: TRBJ2-7; clone_size: -; d_call: -; v_call: TRBV27; cdr3_aa: CASSGATPTTEQYF; cdr3_nt: TGTGCCAGCAGTGGGGCCACCCCCACTACCGAGCAGTACTTC
j_call: TRBJ2-5; clone_size: -; d_call: -; v_call: TRBV19; cdr3_aa: CASSPGQLRSGETQYF; cdr3_nt: TGTGCCAGTAGCCCAGGACAGCTAAGAAGCGGCGAGACCCAGTACTTC
j_call: TRBJ1-1; clone_size: -; d_call: TRBD1; v_call: TRBV27; cdr3_aa: CASSPTPGTGGEAFF; cdr3_nt: TGTGCCAGCAGCCCCACCCCCGGGACAGGGGGTGAAGCTTTCTTT
j_call: TRBJ2-3; clone_size: -; d_call: -; v_call: TRBV5-1; cdr3_aa: CASGLELDGVDTQYF; cdr3_nt: TGCGCCAGCGGCCTAGAGTTGGATGGCGTAGATACGCAGTATTTT
j_call: TRBJ2-3; clone_size: -; d_call: TRBD1; v_call: TRBV14; cdr3_aa: CASSRGQLSTDTQYF; cdr3_nt: TGTGCCAGCAGCCGGGGACAGCTTAGCACAGATACGCAGTATTTT
j_call: TRBJ2-2; clone_size: -; d_call: -; v_call: TRBV13; cdr3_aa: CASTTTGYLKNTGELFF; cdr3_nt: TGTGCCAGCACCACGACCGGGTACTTAAAGAACACCGGGGAGCTGTTTTTT
j_call: TRBJ1-6; clone_size: -; d_call: TRBD1; v_call: TRBV9; cdr3_aa: CASSGGGGDNSPLHF; cdr3_nt: TGTGCCAGCAGCGGAGGAGGGGGCGATAATTCACCCCTCCACTTT
j_call: TRBJ1-6; clone_size: -; d_call: TRBD1; v_call: TRBV27; cdr3_aa: CASSVGQANSPLHF; cdr3_nt: TGTGCCAGCAGTGTGGGACAGGCTAATTCACCCCTCCACTTT
j_call: TRBJ2-7; clone_size: -; d_call: TRBD2; v_call: TRBV6-6; cdr3_aa: CASNNGGAFGYEQYF; cdr3_nt: TGTGCCAGCAACAACGGGGGGGCGTTCGGCTACGAGCAGTACTTC
j_call: TRBJ2-7; clone_size: few; d_call: -; v_call: TRBV27; cdr3_aa: CASRLEPAYEQYF; cdr3_nt: TGTGCCAGCAGGCTAGAGCCGGCATACGAGCAGTACTTC
j_call: TRBJ2-3; clone_size: -; d_call: -; v_call: TRBV29-1; cdr3_aa: CSGTTRDTQYF; cdr3_nt: TGCAGCGGGACGACTAGAGATACGCAGTATTTT
j_call: TRBJ1-2; clone_size: medium-sized; d_call: -; v_call: TRBV4-3; cdr3_aa: CASSQDTDPNYGYTF; cdr3_nt: TGCGCCAGCAGCCAAGATACAGACCCTAACTATGGCTACACCTTC
j_call: TRBJ1-6; clone_size: -; d_call: -; v_call: TRBV28; cdr3_aa: CASEGGALGLSSYNSPLHF; cdr3_nt: TGTGCCAGTGAGGGCGGGGCCCTCGGATTGAGCTCCTATAATTCACCCCTCCACTTT
j_call: TRBJ2-7; clone_size: few; d_call: -; v_call: TRBV27; cdr3_aa: CASSWGDEQYF; cdr3_nt: TGTGCCAGCAGTTGGGGGGACGAGCAGTACTTC
j_call: TRBJ1-1; clone_size: -; d_call: -; v_call: TRBV19; cdr3_aa: CASSWGVGNTEAFF; cdr3_nt: TGTGCCAGTAGCTGGGGAGTCGGGAACACTGAAGCTTTCTTT
j_call: TRBJ1-1; clone_size: -; d_call: -; v_call: TRBV7-2; cdr3_aa: CASSSQVTENTEAFF; cdr3_nt: TGTGCCAGCAGCAGCCAGGTAACCGAAAACACTGAAGCTTTCTTT
j_call: TRBJ1-2; clone_size: -; d_call: -; v_call: TRBV6-5; cdr3_aa: CASSYFGGGYTF; cdr3_nt: TGTGCCAGCAGTTACTTCGGGGGTGGCTACACCTTC
j_call: TRBJ1-5; clone_size: -; d_call: TRBD1; v_call: TRBV6-6; cdr3_aa: CASSPGGAGQPQHF; cdr3_nt: TGTGCCAGCAGCCCAGGGGGCGCGGGGCAGCCCCAGCATTTT
j_call: TRBJ2-7; clone_size: medium-sized; d_call: -; v_call: TRBV4-1; cdr3_aa: CASSQDKAGAGWFSEQYF; cdr3_nt: TGCGCCAGCAGCCAAGATAAAGCGGGTGCGGGGTGGTTCTCCGAGCAGTACTTC
j_call: TRBJ2-1; clone_size: few; d_call: TRBD2; v_call: TRBV11-2; cdr3_aa: CASSRGTSGGNNEQFF; cdr3_nt: TGTGCCAGCAGCCGTGGGACTAGCGGGGGCAACAATGAGCAGTTCTTC
j_call: TRBJ2-7; clone_size: -; d_call: -; v_call: TRBV20-1; cdr3_aa: CSASWGDEQYF; cdr3_nt: TGCAGTGCTAGCTGGGGAGACGAGCAGTACTTC
j_call: TRBJ2-2; clone_size: -; d_call: -; v_call: TRBV6-5; cdr3_aa: CASSQGGELFF; cdr3_nt: TGTGCCAGCAGTCAGGGAGGGGAGCTGTTTTTT
j_call: TRBJ2-7; clone_size: -; d_call: TRBD1; v_call: TRBV9; cdr3_aa: CASSGQGAYEQYF; cdr3_nt: TGTGCCAGCAGCGGCCAGGGGGCCTACGAGCAGTACTTC
j_call: TRBJ1-6; clone_size: -; d_call: -; v_call: TRBV27; cdr3_aa: CASTYNSNSPLHF; cdr3_nt: TGTGCCAGCACCTACAACAGTAATTCACCCCTCCACTTT
j_call: TRBJ2-7; clone_size: medium-sized; d_call: TRBD2; v_call: TRBV4-3; cdr3_aa: CASSQTSGAIYEQYF; cdr3_nt: TGCGCCAGCAGCCAGACTAGCGGGGCAATCTACGAGCAGTACTTC
j_call: TRBJ2-7; clone_size: few; d_call: TRBD1; v_call: TRBV11-2; cdr3_aa: CASSLVLGGFYEQYF; cdr3_nt: TGTGCCAGCAGCTTAGTTCTAGGGGGCTTCTACGAGCAGTACTTC
j_call: TRBJ2-5; clone_size: medium-sized; d_call: TRBD2; v_call: TRBV6-6; cdr3_aa: CASRGGGLAGGQTQYF; cdr3_nt: TGTGCCAGCAGGGGGGGCGGGTTAGCGGGGGGGCAGACCCAGTACTTC
j_call: TRBJ2-3; clone_size: -; d_call: TRBD2; v_call: TRBV27; cdr3_aa: CASSSQIAGVFTSTDTQYF; cdr3_nt: TGTGCCAGCAGTTCCCAAATAGCGGGGGTGTTCACTAGCACAGATACGCAGTATTTT
j_call: TRBJ2-3; clone_size: -; d_call: -; v_call: TRBV2; cdr3_aa: CASSERGRGGDTQYF; cdr3_nt: TGTGCCAGCAGTGAAAGGGGCAGGGGTGGAGATACGCAGTATTTT
j_call: TRBJ2-2; clone_size: -; d_call: TRBD1; v_call: TRBV5-4; cdr3_aa: CASSQETGARLNGELFF; cdr3_nt: TGTGCCAGCAGCCAAGAAACAGGGGCGAGATTAAACGGGGAGCTGTTTTTT
j_call: TRBJ2-1; clone_size: large; d_call: TRBD2; v_call: TRBV13; cdr3_aa: CASSSPTSGGTNNEQFF; cdr3_nt: TGTGCCAGCAGCTCACCGACTAGCGGGGGTACGAACAATGAGCAGTTCTTC
j_call: TRBJ2-3; clone_size: -; d_call: -; v_call: TRBV28; cdr3_aa: CASSPTATVGTDTQYF; cdr3_nt: TGTGCCAGCAGCCCGACAGCTACTGTGGGCACAGATACGCAGTATTTT
j_call: TRBJ2-7; clone_size: -; d_call: TRBD1; v_call: TRBV4-3; cdr3_aa: CASSQGQGGLFYEQYF; cdr3_nt: TGCGCCAGCAGCCAAGGACAGGGCGGTTTATTCTACGAGCAGTACTTC